This entry lists 9 T cell receptor beta chains sequenced from one sample in a study of blood T cells in healthy people across ages. A second PCR, run for about 7 to 11 cycles, used a sample-barcoded 5' primer plus a J-beta primer mix. TCRdb independently ran MiXCR on the 5' RACE reads; one entry per CDR3 protein. This table has about 1.5 million distinct CDR3 sequences, approximately 39% appearing once. Sample: blood. Receptors were obtained from a woman aged 18-29 years in good health.

The CDR3 DNA follows: TGTGCCAGCAGGACCGCAGAGGATTCACCCCTCCACTTT. Amino acid sequence: CASRTAEDSPLHF. The chain combines TRBV2 with TRBJ1-6; D not certain. The germline CDR1 and CDR2 sequences are SNHLY and FYNNEI. V was shortened by 6 bases and J by 8 bases, with 11 bases between the two germline ends. This CDR3 has 13 amino acids.

This clonotype was seen only once. J is TRBJ2-7 and V is TRBV3-1; TRBD2 might be the D (5 bases). The tail of the sequence fits TRBJ2-5 better, so the J call may be wrong. Germline V gene data show CDR1 as LGHDT and CDR2 as YNNKEL (reference sequence). The CDR3 has 14 residues. The CDR3, as DNA: TGTGCCAGCAGCCACCGACCAGCGGAAGAGACCCAGTACTTC. This encodes CASSHRPAEETQYF.

This clonotype was counted between two and nine times. This chain connects TRBV29-1 to TRBJ2-3; D might be TRBD1 (6 bases). The CDR3 is 14 residues long. Germline CDR1 reads SQVTM; CDR2 reads ANQGSEA. The V gene lost 8 bases and the J gene lost 0 bases, with 15 bases spanning the gap. Written as DNA, the CDR3 is TGCAGCTCTGGGGGCGGGTTCAGCACAGATACGCAGTATTTT. Its protein product is CSSGGGFSTDTQYF.

In this sample, this clonotype turned up a few times. The J gene is TRBJ1-1, the V gene TRBV9; 10 positions agree with TRBD1. The CDR3 loop spans 14 amino acids. V gave up 4 bases and J gave up 6 bases; unmatched junction bases: 6. Germline assignment: CDR1 SGDLS and CDR2 YYNGEE. DNA for the CDR3: TGTGCCAGCAGCACCGGGACAGGGGTCCCTGAAGCTTTCTTT. Translated, it gives CASSTGTGVPEAFF.

The sample holds a few counts of this clonotype. V gene TRBV4-1 combines with J gene TRBJ2-3, with D perhaps matching TRBD1 (5 bases). Germline V gene lookup returns CDR1 MGHRA and CDR2 YSYEKL. V gave up 1 base and J gave up 3 bases, with 11 bases separating them. This CDR3 contains 15 residues. DNA of the CDR3: TGCGCCAGCAGCCAAGTAGGGGTAAGGACAGATACGCAGTATTTT. This encodes CASSQVGVRTDTQYF.

This clonotype appeared a few times. The V call is TRBV20-1, the J call TRBJ1-2; 7 nucleotides line up with TRBD1. V gave up 0 bases and J gave up 8 bases; unmatched junction bases: 12. This CDR3 has 15 residues. Germline V CDR1 and CDR2: DFQATT, SNEGSKA (reference sequence). Here the CDR3 DNA reads TGCAGTGCTAGAGATCGATTACAGGGGCTTACCGGCTACACCTTC. It is translated as CSARDRLQGLTGYTF.

This rearrangement joins TRBV20-1 to TRBJ1-1; TRBD1 agrees at 10 bases. In germline, CDR1 is DFQATT, CDR2 SNEGSKA (reference sequence). Trimming removed 0 bases from V and 0 bases from J; junction bases left unmatched: 4. This CDR3 has 16 residues. The CDR3 nucleotides are TGCAGTGCTAGAGATGCAGGACAGGGGGTGAACACTGAAGCTTTCTTT. Its translation is CSARDAGQGVNTEAFF.

The chain couples TRBV7-9 to TRBJ2-5; 8 bases match TRBD1. Trimming removed 5 bases from V and 4 bases from J; junction bases left unmatched: 15. Germline CDR1 reads SEHNR; CDR2 reads FQNEAQ (reference sequence). The CDR3 extends over 17 amino acids. The CDR3 coding sequence is TGTGCCAGCAGCGACCCCCGGGACAGGAATTCTTTAGAGACCCAGTACTTC. Translation gives CASSDPRDRNSLETQYF.

In this sample, this clonotype turned up a few times. The CDR3 DNA sequence: TGTGCCAGCAGTGAAGCGCTTCTTGGGGCCTACACAGATACGCAGTATTTT. Translated: CASSEALLGAYTDTQYF. The chain combines TRBV2 with TRBJ2-3; perhaps TRBD1 as D (5 bases). The CDR3 has 17 amino acids. Germline CDR1 is SNHLY and CDR2 is FYNNEI. The germline V and J ends were trimmed by 0 bases and 2 bases, with 15 bases remaining between them.